This T cell receptor beta chain was retrieved from a study of cytomegalovirus exposure and HLA in healthy donors. Study outcomes and limitations: It was shown in a later analysis that HLA-associated TCR beta chains were more clonally expanded than other, equally common chains.

The PCR made use of 60 Vbeta and 13 Jbeta primers. Libraries were prepared by immunoSEQ multiplex PCR; TCRdb keeps only in-frame clonotypes and omits some of them. The sample comprises about 130,000 clones, roughly four fifths of which are singletons, and over 4.5% rests with the top ten. Details on this clone: Its target is unknown.

The donors comprised healthy bone marrow donors. Per germline, CDR1 SNHLY and CDR2 FYNNEI. The CDR3 loop spans 14 amino acids. After removal of 7 bases from V and 10 bases from J, the junction contained 11 bases not matched to a gene. The receptor was isolated from a woman aged 40 to 50 in good health and CMV-seropositive. V and J are TRBV2 and TRBJ2-5; 11 nucleotides line up with TRBD1. The sample taken for sequencing was PBMCs. The CDR3 loop reads CASTVGTGGHSQYF. The CDR3 DNA reads TGTGCCAGCACCGTAGGGACAGGGGGACACAGCCAGTACTTC.